What follows is one T cell receptor (beta chain) and its context. This clone's antigen is unknown. Per-base qualities were not stored, and no clone one base away is much larger. Reading from cysteine to phenylalanine, the CDR3 counts 14 amino acids. This entry keeps only the CDR3 DNA: 42 bases, framed from base 1. CDR1 and CDR2 are read off the germline V gene as SNHLY and FYNNEI. Relative to germline, V is missing 4 bases and J is missing 5 bases, with 6 bases of the junction outside any gene match. The CDR3 regions of human TCRbeta chains were subjected to immunosequencing. On the study's bioinformatics: TCRs in the repertoires were matched against a reference library of SARS-CoV-2-specific TCRs that had been generated with the MIRA antigen-specificity platform. Breadth meant the fraction of unique TCRs that were SARS-CoV-2-associated, whereas depth meant the fraction of total T cells that were SARS-CoV-2-associated. Using the MIRA data, each spike-specific TCR was mapped to the spike region that the TCR reacts to and placed in a CD4 or CD8 class. Log10-transformed breadth and depth values were compared by one-way ANOVA with Sidak's multiple comparisons tests. The table was pulled from immuneACCESS by TCRdb, which kept in-frame rearrangements only. Such tables lose some clones; where checked, under half of the loss comes from unresolved V genes, and the rest has no known cause. V, J and clone size derive from that table, while D and trimming were established from the DNA sequence. Present in this sample are more than 100,000 clones, around 90% of which were seen just once. Approximately 2.6% of the sample belongs to the ten largest clones.

The sample originates from a study of T cell responses to AZD1222 COVID-19 vaccine (dated by TCRdb to the early 2020s). Describing the broader study: TCR sequencing covered some 240 trial participants: 200 to 220 given two doses of AZD1222 and approximately 26 given two doses of MenACWY control vaccine. Trial participants were enrolled into age subgroups of 18-55, 56-69 and 70-plus years, which contained 148, 28 and 57 TCR-sequenced participants, respectively.

The time point label, as the study defines it: about 28 days (+/-7) after the second vaccine dose. AZD1222 recipients given second doses at about 4 weeks or at about 12 weeks were pooled, since spike-specific TCR depth and breadth were not found to differ between the two schedules. Vaccinee samples were obtained from the UK trials COV001 and COV002, which included a single-blind randomized controlled phase 2/3 trial of AZD1222 (ChAdOx1 nCoV-19) in healthy adults. For TCRbeta chain sequencing, PBMC samples from trial participants were taken at day 0 and at day 28 after the second dose. The study at large found these results: The 56-69-year group was small, and its depth increase did not reach significance, likely because of low power. Because no day 14 peak-response samples were available, repertoires were characterized only after the peak T cell response. Conclusions about previously exposed vaccinees were limited because only six or seven AZD1222 recipients were SARS-CoV-2 seropositive at baseline. Epitopes outside the regions mutated in the B.1.351 and B.1.1.7 variants were reportedly recognized by nearly half of the unique spike-specific TCRs. A significant rise in spike-specific TCR breadth and depth was observed after two AZD1222 doses relative to day 0 and relative to MenACWY recipients. Participants were mostly white British and included more females than males, and it was suggested by the authors that clonal diversity may have been underestimated. Vaccine-associated CD4 TCRs spanned the whole spike protein, with dominant responses in regions 160-218 and 743-854.

The chain was built from TRBV2 and TRBJ2-5, with 8 junctional bases fitting TRBD1. The clonotype was recovered from an adult who received the AZD1222 COVID-19 vaccine. The material was peripheral blood, obtained 28 days after the second AZD1222 dose. CDR3 loop: CASSVTGAGETQYF. The DNA sequence is given as TGTGCCAGCAGTGTGACAGGGGCGGGGGAGACCCAGTACTTC.